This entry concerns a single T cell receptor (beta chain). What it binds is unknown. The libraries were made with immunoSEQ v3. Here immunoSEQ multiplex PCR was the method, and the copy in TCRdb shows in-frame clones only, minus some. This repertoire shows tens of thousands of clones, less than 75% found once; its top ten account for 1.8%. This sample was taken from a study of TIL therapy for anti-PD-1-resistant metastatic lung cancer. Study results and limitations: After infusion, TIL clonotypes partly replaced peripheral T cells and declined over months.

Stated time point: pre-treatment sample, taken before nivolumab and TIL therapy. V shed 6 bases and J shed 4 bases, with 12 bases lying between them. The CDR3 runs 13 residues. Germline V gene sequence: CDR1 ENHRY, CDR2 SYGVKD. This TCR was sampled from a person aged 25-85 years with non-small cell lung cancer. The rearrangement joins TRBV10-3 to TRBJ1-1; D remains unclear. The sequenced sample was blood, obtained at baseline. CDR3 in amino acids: CAISSNMGTEAFF. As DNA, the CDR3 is TGTGCCATCAGCAGTAATATGGGCACTGAAGCTTTCTTT.